Listed here is a single TCR beta chain. The data were obtained in a study of blood T cell repertoires in COVID-19. Deletions cut 6 bases from V and 9 bases from J, with 12 bases between. This CDR3 comprises 13 residues. Germline lookup yields CDR1 SNHLY and CDR2 FYNNEI. Clinical history as reported by participants underpinned cohort assignment. Clones were read by immunoSEQ multiplex PCR, and TCRdb kept only the in-frame ones, dropping some. This table has approximately 300,000 clones, 75% to 90% appearing once. The sample taken for sequencing was PBMCs or T cells enriched from blood (not recorded which). J is TRBJ1-6 and V is TRBV2, with a weak D call TRBD1 (5 bases). The TCR was taken from a man aged 55-75 years who had recovered from COVID-19. CDR3 loop: CASSRVQSSPLHF. In DNA form, the CDR3 reads TGTGCCAGCAGCAGGGTCCAGAGTTCACCCCTCCACTTT.